A few counts support the clone carrying this T cell receptor (beta chain). Its antigen is as yet unknown. Together with a sample-barcoded 5' primer, a J-beta primer mix was included in a second PCR lasting about 7 to 12 cycles. TCRdb reprocessed the 5' RACE reads with MiXCR, giving one entry per CDR3 protein. The sample gives some 920,000 distinct CDR3 sequences, 51% of which show up once; 20% to 25% is in the top ten. The data belong to a study of blood T cells in healthy people across ages. General study findings and limits: Any conclusive comparison of naive versus antigen-experienced cells was prevented by using unsorted PBMCs.

Healthy Caucasians from Russia aged about 6 to 90 served as donors. Each sample yielded at least 6 million isolated PBMCs. Between the trimmed V and J ends, which lost 2 bases and 2 bases, there was a span of 10 bases. Germline CDR1 reads LGHNA; CDR2 reads YNFKEQ. The CDR3 is made up of 14 amino acids. This TCR derives from a woman aged 60-75 years in good health. The sequencing sample was made of blood. V usage is TRBV4-2 and J usage is TRBJ2-7; tentative D call: TRBD2 (6 bases). The CDR3 protein is CASSQNRGTYEQYF. CDR3 coding DNA: TGTGCCAGCAGCCAAAATCGCGGGACCTACGAGCAGTACTTC.